These 25 T cell receptor beta chains share one sample of origin, sequenced in a study of T cell repertoires in cytomegalovirus infection. MiXCR was run by TCRdb on the reads, yielding one entry per CDR3 protein. The table lists some 160,000 distinct CDR3 sequences, approximately 17% of them singletons. Input material: CD8+ T cells from PBMCs. All receptors come from a human donor in good health (CMV status not recorded). Some clones in this sample may be carry-over from other donors' samples.

There are a few counts of this clonotype. This chain links TRBV29-1 with TRBJ2-1; 11 nucleotides agree with TRBD1. The CDR3 has 15 amino acids. V lost 0 bases, J lost 8 bases, and 6 bases stayed unmatched. Per the germline V gene, CDR1 is SQVTM and CDR2 is ANQGSEA. The CDR3: CSVEDIGQGAYEQFF. The CDR3 coding sequence is TGCAGCGTTGAAGATATCGGACAGGGGGCATATGAGCAGTTCTTC.

The chain links TRBV14 to TRBJ2-1; the match to TRBD1 covers 8 bases. The CDR3 runs 15 residues. The germline gives CDR1 SGHDN, CDR2 FVKESK. V was pared by 3 bases and J by 5 bases, with 6 bases of the junction left unmatched. This chain's CDR3 is CASSHPGQAHNEQFF. As DNA, the CDR3 is TGTGCCAGCAGCCACCCGGGACAGGCCCACAATGAGCAGTTCTTC.

This chain joins TRBV28 and TRBJ1-1; TRBD1 is a possible D gene (5 bases). CDR3 length: 15 amino acids. The ends were cut back, 7 bases at V and 2 bases at J, with 17 bases in the middle. Germline V CDR1 and CDR2: MDHEN, SYDVKM. CDR3 loop: CASIISRGFNTEAFF. CDR3 nucleotides: TGTGCCAGCATCATAAGCCGGGGGTTTAACACTGAAGCTTTCTTT.

This chain uses TRBV28 with TRBJ2-3; possible D gene TRBD2, 6 bases. Germline V gene sequence: CDR1 MDHEN, CDR2 SYDVKM. The CDR3 is 16 amino acids. V lost 4 bases, J lost 2 bases, and 16 bases lay in between. The CDR3 sequence is CASSSLGGALTDTQYF. CDR3 nucleotides: TGTGCCAGCAGTTCCCTGGGGGGAGCTCTCACAGATACGCAGTATTTT.

This clonotype was detected a few times. This chain uses TRBV7-6 with TRBJ2-3; tentatively, D is TRBD1 or TRBD2 (5 bases each). The CDR3 sequence is 16 residues long. CDR1 is SGHVS, CDR2 FNYEAQ, per germline. Trimming pared 4 bases from V and 4 bases from J, leaving 18 bases between. The CDR3 protein is CASSSGSAGLPDTQYF. The DNA of the CDR3 is TGTGCCAGCAGCTCCGGTAGCGCAGGGCTTCCAGATACGCAGTATTTT.

This clonotype appeared a few times. J is TRBJ2-1 and V is TRBV9; D unclear. Germline CDR1 reads SGDLS; CDR2 reads YYNGEE. The CDR3 has 12 residues. Trimming took 4 bases from V and 12 from J, leaving 14 bases between them. The CDR3 sequence is CASSPPSSGQFF. The CDR3 DNA reads as TGTGCCAGCAGCCCCCCGAGTTCGGGGCAGTTCTTC.

A few counts support this clonotype. The chain joins TRBV10-3 to TRBJ2-7; 10 positions match TRBD1. CDR1 and CDR2 (germline): ENHRY, SYGVKD. The CDR3 spans 16 residues. With 3 bases clipped from V and 3 bases from J, the junction kept 8 bases outside the gene matches. The CDR3 nucleotides are TGTGCCATCAGTGAACCGGGACAGGGGATTTTCTACGAGCAGTACTTC. It yields the protein CAISEPGQGIFYEQYF.

V gene TRBV6-1 combines with J gene TRBJ2-7; D gene uncertain. Trimming cost V 6 bases and J 5 bases, with 17 bases left between them. This CDR3 region has 14 residues. The germline V gene encodes CDR1 MNHNS and CDR2 SASEGT. This chain's CDR3 is CASSPRQWPDEQYF. CDR3 DNA: TGTGCCAGCAGCCCTAGGCAGTGGCCTGACGAGCAGTACTTC.

About this clonotype itself: Compared with germline, one end of the junction differs, possibly owing to a read error. The gene calls are TRBV7-9 and TRBJ1-2; D call uncertain. The CDR3 is made up of 14 amino acids. The germline V gene has CDR1 SEHNR and CDR2 FQNEAQ (reference sequence). The DNA for the CDR3 is TGTGCCAGCAGCCTAGCGGCAGCATCCTATGGCTACACCTTC. This gives the protein CASSLAAASYGYTF.

Concerning this clonotype itself: One end of the junction does not line up with germline, which may come from a read error. J is TRBJ1-2 and V is TRBV6-2 or TRBV6-3; D perhaps matches TRBD1 (6 bases). CDR3 size: 15 residues. Per the germline V gene, CDR1 is MNHEY and CDR2 is SVGEGT. The DNA for the CDR3 is TGTGACAGCAGCCAACAGGGCGGAACTAACTATGGCTACACCTTC. Protein sequence: CDSSQQGGTNYGYTF.

This clonotype was seen a few times. CDR3 coding DNA: TGTGCCAGCAGTTTGCGTAGCGGGAGGAAAAAGAATGAGCAGTTCTTC. Protein product: CASSLRSGRKKNEQFF. This chain uses TRBV27 with TRBJ2-1; the match to TRBD2 covers 10 bases. Germline values: CDR1 MNHEY, CDR2 SMNVEV (reference sequence). CDR3 size: 16 residues. The V gene end was trimmed by 3 bases and the J gene end by 7 bases; junction bases not matched to a gene: 9.

There are a few counts of this clonotype. The chain recombines TRBV7-6 with TRBJ2-1, with unresolved D. The CDR3 sequence is 17 residues long. V was shortened by 1 base and J by 7 bases, with 20 bases between the two germline ends. Per germline, CDR1 SGHVS and CDR2 FNYEAQ. The CDR3 sequence is CASSLEFPAVGLNEQFF. In DNA form, the CDR3 reads TGTGCCAGCAGCTTAGAATTTCCAGCTGTGGGTTTGAATGAGCAGTTCTTC.

This clonotype was detected ten times or more. The chain has TRBV7-2 and TRBJ2-1; D unclear. From germline, CDR1 is SGHTA and CDR2 FQGNSA. The CDR3 loop spans 13 amino acids. The V gene lost 1 base and the J gene lost 4 bases, with 5 bases spanning the gap. CDR3 region: CASSLVLYNEQFF. The CDR3 DNA is TGTGCCAGCAGCTTAGTATTGTACAATGAGCAGTTCTTC.

The rearrangement joins TRBV10-3 to TRBJ1-1; D uncertain. This CDR3 has 15 amino acids. V was clipped by 0 bases and J by 4 bases, with 12 bases between them. The germline CDR1 and CDR2 sequences are ENHRY and SYGVKD. The DNA for the CDR3 is TGTGCCATCAGTGAGTCGGAGAGGGAGGTCACTGAAGCTTTCTTT. This sequence encodes CAISESEREVTEAFF.

The CDR3 nucleotides are TGTGCCAGCAGCTCCCCCACGGTAGCGGTCCTCTCCTACGAGCAGTACTTC. Translating it yields CASSSPTVAVLSYEQYF. The chain combines TRBV7-2 with TRBJ2-7; possible D gene TRBD2, 6 bases. The CDR3 totals 17 residues. V lost 4 bases to trimming and J lost 0 bases, with 19 bases between them. Germline V lookup: CDR1 SGHTA, CDR2 FQGNSA.

The CDR3 bases are TGTGCCAGCAGCGACGTACTAGCGGGACCACACGAGCAGTTCTTC. Translation: CASSDVLAGPHEQFF. The chain couples TRBV2 to TRBJ2-1, with 10 bases lining up with TRBD2. Germline assignment: CDR1 SNHLY and CDR2 FYNNEI. The CDR3 spans 15 residues. Trimming cost V 6 bases and J 10 bases; bases outside gene matches: 12.

Here the CDR3 reads CASRDRESTEAFF. Here the CDR3 DNA reads TGTGCCAGCAGAGACAGGGAGAGCACTGAAGCTTTCTTT. The V gene is TRBV25-1, the J gene TRBJ1-1; 7 nucleotides line up with TRBD1. There are 13 residues in the CDR3. In germline, CDR1 is MGHDK, CDR2 SYGVNS. V lost 6 bases to trimming and J lost 4 bases; unmatched junction nucleotides: 5.

This clonotype has only a few counts. This chain joins TRBV6-5 and TRBJ2-5; D uncertain. The germline V and J ends were trimmed by 0 bases and 4 bases, with 18 bases remaining between them. Germline CDR1 and CDR2: MNHEY and SVGAGI. CDR3 size: 17 residues. The CDR3, as DNA: TGTGCCAGCAGTTACTCCCATTATGACAACTTTCGAGAGACCCAGTACTTC. Protein: CASSYSHYDNFRETQYF.

This chain uses TRBV15 with TRBJ1-4; D remains unclear. Trimming shortened V by 5 bases and J by 6 bases, and 13 bases separated the two germline ends. The CDR3 covers 14 residues. CDR1 is LNHNV and CDR2 is YYDKDF in the germline V gene (reference sequence). The CDR3 protein is CATSGETQYEKLFF. CDR3 sequence (DNA): TGTGCCACCAGCGGGGAGACGCAGTATGAAAAACTGTTTTTT.

There are a few counts of this clonotype. The J gene is TRBJ2-1, the V gene TRBV3-1, with TRBD2 matching over 11 bases. The CDR3 loop spans 19 amino acids. Germline V gene sequence: CDR1 LGHDT, CDR2 YNNKEL (reference sequence). The V segment lost 3 bases and the J segment 0 bases; nucleotides outside the gene matches: 10. The CDR3 is CASSHPEATSGTSYNEQFF. Written as DNA, the CDR3 is TGTGCCAGCAGCCATCCTGAGGCGACTAGCGGGACCTCCTACAATGAGCAGTTCTTC.

CDR3 sequence: CASSSSYRVRGTDTQYF. As DNA, the CDR3 is TGTGCCAGCAGTTCCTCCTACCGGGTCCGAGGGACAGATACGCAGTATTTT. The rearrangement links TRBV28 to TRBJ2-3; tentative D call: TRBD2 (5 bases). This CDR3 region has 17 residues. Germline-derived CDR1 and CDR2 are MDHEN and SYDVKM. Trimming shortened V by 4 bases and J by 3 bases, and 20 bases separated the two germline ends.

For this clonotype: This may come from a read error, since a much larger clone is one base off. The rearrangement uses TRBV28 and TRBJ2-6; TRBD1 is a possible D gene (6 bases). This CDR3 comprises 16 residues. The germline V gene has CDR1 MDHEN and CDR2 SYDVKM. This chain's CDR3 is CASSLGQLSGANILTF. The CDR3 DNA follows: TGTGCCAGCAGTCTCGGACAGCTCTCTGGGGCCAACATCCTGACTTTC.

In the case of this clonotype: Compared with germline, one end of the junction differs, possibly owing to a read error. The rearrangement joins TRBV27 to TRBJ2-1; TRBD1 agrees at 9 bases. The CDR3 consists of 14 residues. CDR1 and CDR2 (germline): MNHEY, SMNVEV (reference sequence). The CDR3 sequence is CASRFGTGYYEQFF. CDR3 nucleotides: TGTGCCAGCCGTTTTGGGACAGGGTATTATGAGCAGTTCTTC.

The rearrangement uses TRBV7-2 and TRBJ2-1; 13 nucleotides match TRBD2. CDR3 length: 16 residues. Germline assignment: CDR1 SGHTA and CDR2 FQGNSA. J was trimmed by 4 bases and V by 5 bases; bases with no gene match: 5. The CDR3 spells CASSGGLAGVYNEQFF. CDR3 coding DNA: TGTGCCAGCAGCGGTGGACTAGCGGGGGTTTACAATGAGCAGTTCTTC.

The table lists this clonotype with many counts. The chain links TRBV7-2 to TRBJ1-1; no firm D call. From germline, CDR1 is SGHTA and CDR2 FQGNSA. V was pared by 3 bases and J by 5 bases, with 7 bases between. This CDR3 has 12 amino acids. CDR3 in DNA: TGTGCCAGCAGCTTTATGACAACTGAAGCTTTCTTT. This sequence encodes CASSFMTTEAFF.